Below, 11 T cell receptor beta chains from the same sample are listed, as sequenced in a study of CD8 T cells in Susac syndrome. The RNA, about 0.45 to 1 ug, was put through reverse transcription using random hexamers. Using its own MiXCR run on the immunoSEQ multiplex PCR reads, TCRdb lists one record per CDR3 protein. Of more than 75,000 distinct CDR3 sequences in the sample, over 80% were seen once. The sample taken for sequencing was CD8+ T cells from PBMCs. The receptors originated from a human donor in good health.

The gene calls are TRBV23-1 and TRBJ1-1; TRBD1 aligns across 9 bases. TRBV23-1 is recorded as an ORF, its role being uncertain. The CDR3 length is 15 residues. The V gene end was trimmed by 4 bases and the J gene end by 4 bases; junction bases not matched to a gene: 7. The CDR3 reads CASSRGTGRTTEAFF. The CDR3 region has the DNA TGCGCCAGCAGTCGTGGGACAGGGCGGACCACTGAAGCTTTCTTT.

The genes are TRBV7-9 and TRBJ2-1; D possibly corresponds to TRBD2 (6 bases). V was cut by 4 bases and J by 3 bases, with 16 bases left in between. This CDR3 has 16 amino acids. CDR1 and CDR2 (germline): SEHNR, FQNEAQ (reference sequence). For the CDR3, the DNA is TGTGCCAGCAGCTCGACCACCACTAGCCTCTACAATGAGCAGTTCTTC. Its protein product is CASSSTTTSLYNEQFF.

The rearrangement links TRBV29-1 to TRBJ1-2; unclear D gene. Germline CDR1 and CDR2: SQVTM and ANQGSEA. V was trimmed by 4 bases and J by 0 bases, leaving 9 bases between them. The length of the CDR3 is 13 residues. DNA for the CDR3: TGCAGCGTTGCGGAGGCTGCTAACTATGGCTACACCTTC. It yields the protein CSVAEAANYGYTF.

The chain is built from TRBV3-1 and TRBJ1-1; TRBD1 might be the D (5 bases). CDR3 length equals 15 residues. With 4 bases removed from V and 5 bases from J, the gap between germline ends came to 17 bases. Germline assignment: CDR1 LGHDT and CDR2 YNNKEL (reference sequence). The CDR3: CASSPMGGFTTEAFF. In DNA, the CDR3 is TGTGCCAGCAGCCCCATGGGGGGGTTTACGACTGAAGCTTTCTTT.

This clonotype has more than one count but fewer than ten. This chain joins TRBV2 and TRBJ2-3; D is perhaps TRBD2 (5 bases). In germline, CDR1 is SNHLY, CDR2 FYNNEI. CDR3 length: 14 residues. V shed 8 bases and J shed 1 base, with 13 bases lying between them. Here the CDR3 reads CASPRVEGTDTQYF. Written as DNA, the CDR3 is TGTGCCAGCCCCCGGGTGGAGGGCACAGATACGCAGTATTTT.

The chain uses TRBV21-1 and TRBJ2-7. TRBV21-1 is reported as a pseudogene. This CDR3 comprises 13 residues. CDR3 bases: TGTGCCAGCAGCAATCCCATTGGAGACGAGCAGTACTTC. It yields the protein CASSNPIGDEQYF.

The rearrangement links TRBV5-1 to TRBJ1-2, with TRBD1 identical over 8 bases. The CDR3 has 17 amino acids. Unmatched junction bases numbered 13, after V lost 2 bases and J lost 4 bases. The germline V gene encodes CDR1 SGHRS and CDR2 YFSETQ. The CDR3 sequence: CASSFGTGIGVIYGYTF. CDR3 in DNA: TGCGCCAGCAGCTTCGGGACAGGCATTGGGGTAATCTATGGCTACACCTTC. The full variable domain, rest sourced from reference TRBV5-1 and TRBJ1-2, is KAGVTQTPRYLIKTRGQQVTLSCSPISGHRSVSWYQQTPGQGLQFLFEYFSETQRNKGNFPGRFSGRQFSNSRSEMNVSTLELGDSALYLCASSFGTGIGVIYGYTFGSGTRLTVV.

The rearrangement joins TRBV5-4 to TRBJ1-1; D unclear. V lost 4 bases and J 1 base, leaving 8 bases between the germline ends. CDR1 SGHNT and CDR2 YYREEE come from the germline V gene (reference sequence). The CDR3 is 13 residues long. The DNA of the CDR3 is TGTGCCAGCAGCCTCGATCAGAACACTGAAGCTTTCTTT. Its protein product is CASSLDQNTEAFF. Using reference TRBV5-4 and TRBJ1-1 for the parts outside the CDR3, the full variable domain is ETGVTQSPTHLIKTRGQQVTLRCSSQSGHNTVSWYQQALGQGPQFIFQYYREEENGRGNFPPRFSGLQFPNYSSELNVNALELDDSALYLCASSLDQNTEAFFGQGTRLTVV.

The rearrangement joins TRBV6-5 to TRBJ2-2; 9 bases fit TRBD1. CDR3 length: 15 residues. Germline CDR1 MNHEY, CDR2 SVGAGI. With 2 bases clipped from V and 7 bases from J, the junction kept 5 bases outside the gene matches. The chain's CDR3 is CASSYPTGGNGELFF. In DNA, the CDR3 is TGTGCCAGCAGTTACCCGACAGGGGGGAACGGGGAGCTGTTTTTT.

This chain joins TRBV30 and TRBJ2-5, with 10 nucleotides matching TRBD2. The CDR3 is 15 residues long. Germline V CDR1 and CDR2: GTSNPN, SVGIG (reference sequence). Trimming cost V 5 bases and J 3 bases; bases outside gene matches: 9. This CDR3 reads CAWAKLAGHKETQYF. CDR3 nucleotide sequence: TGTGCCTGGGCTAAACTAGCGGGGCACAAAGAGACCCAGTACTTC.

The V gene is TRBV29-1, the J gene TRBJ2-7, with 8 nucleotides matching TRBD1. This CDR3 is 14 amino acids long. The junction had 9 bases not matched to a gene; V was cut back by 5 bases and J by 3 bases. In germline, CDR1 is SQVTM, CDR2 ANQGSEA. CDR3 bases: TGCAGCGTTCCCGGACAGGGAGAGAACTACGAGCAGTACTTC. Translation gives CSVPGQGENYEQYF.